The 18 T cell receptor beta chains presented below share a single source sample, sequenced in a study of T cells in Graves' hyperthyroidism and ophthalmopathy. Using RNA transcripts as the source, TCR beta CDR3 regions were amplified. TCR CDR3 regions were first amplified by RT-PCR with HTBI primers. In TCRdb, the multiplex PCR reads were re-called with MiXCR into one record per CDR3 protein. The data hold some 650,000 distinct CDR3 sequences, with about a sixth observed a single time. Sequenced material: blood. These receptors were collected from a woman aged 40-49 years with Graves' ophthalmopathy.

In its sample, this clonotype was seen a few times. The DNA for the CDR3 is TGTGCCAGCACCGGGGACGGGAAAGCTGAAGCTTTCTTT. Amino acids: CASTGDGKAEAFF. The chain is built from TRBV3-1 and TRBJ1-1, with TRBD1 as a possible D gene (5 bases). The V and J ends lost 7 bases and 6 bases respectively, with 15 bases between them. This CDR3 region has 13 residues. From germline, CDR1 is LGHDT and CDR2 YNNKEL (reference sequence).

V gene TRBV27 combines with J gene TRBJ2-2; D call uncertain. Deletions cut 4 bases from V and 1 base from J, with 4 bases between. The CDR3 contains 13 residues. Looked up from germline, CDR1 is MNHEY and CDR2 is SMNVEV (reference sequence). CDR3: CASSSWNTGELFF. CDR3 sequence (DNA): TGTGCCAGCAGTTCCTGGAACACCGGGGAGCTGTTTTTT.

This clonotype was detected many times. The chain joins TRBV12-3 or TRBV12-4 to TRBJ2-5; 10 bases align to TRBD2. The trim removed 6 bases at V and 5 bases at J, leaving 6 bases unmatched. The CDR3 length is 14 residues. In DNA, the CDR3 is TGTGCCAGCAGAGGAGCGGGGGGGCAGGAGACCCAGTACTTC. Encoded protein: CASRGAGGQETQYF.

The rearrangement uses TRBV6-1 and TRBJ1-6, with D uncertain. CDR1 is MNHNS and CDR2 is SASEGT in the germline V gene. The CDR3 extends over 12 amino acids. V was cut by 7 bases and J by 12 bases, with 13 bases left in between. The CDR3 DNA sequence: TGTGCCAGCATGGGGTGGGGTGGACCCCTCCACTTT. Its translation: CASMGWGGPLHF.

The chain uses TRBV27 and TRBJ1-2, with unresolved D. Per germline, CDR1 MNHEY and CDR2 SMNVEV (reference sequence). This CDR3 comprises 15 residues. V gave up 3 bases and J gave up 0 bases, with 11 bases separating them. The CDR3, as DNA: TGTGCCAGCAGTTTGTCAGGACTTGCTAACTATGGCTACACCTTC. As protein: CASSLSGLANYGYTF.

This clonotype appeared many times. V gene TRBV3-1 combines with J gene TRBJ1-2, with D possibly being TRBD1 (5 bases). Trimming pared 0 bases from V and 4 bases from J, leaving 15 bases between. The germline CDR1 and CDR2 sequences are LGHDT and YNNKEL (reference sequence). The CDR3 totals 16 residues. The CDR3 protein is CASSQDDSQGPYGYTF. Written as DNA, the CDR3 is TGTGCCAGCAGCCAAGATGATTCCCAGGGACCCTATGGCTACACCTTC.

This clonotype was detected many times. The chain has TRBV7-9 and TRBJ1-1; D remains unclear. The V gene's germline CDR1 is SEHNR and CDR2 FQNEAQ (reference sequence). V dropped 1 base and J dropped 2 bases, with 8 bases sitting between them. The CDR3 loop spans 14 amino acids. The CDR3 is CASSLGGINTEAFF. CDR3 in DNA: TGTGCCAGCAGCTTAGGGGGTATAAACACTGAAGCTTTCTTT.

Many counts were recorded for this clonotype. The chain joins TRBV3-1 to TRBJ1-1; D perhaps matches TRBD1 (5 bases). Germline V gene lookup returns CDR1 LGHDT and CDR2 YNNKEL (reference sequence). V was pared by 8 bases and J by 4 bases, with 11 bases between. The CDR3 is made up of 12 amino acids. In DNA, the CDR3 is TGTGCCAGCCGCGGAGGGGCCACTGAAGCTTTCTTT. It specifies CASRGGATEAFF. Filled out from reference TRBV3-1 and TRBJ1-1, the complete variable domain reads DTAVSQTPKYLVTQMGNDKSIKCEQNLGHDTMYWYKQDSKKFLKIMFSYNNKELIINETVPNRFSPKSPDKAHLNLHINSLELGDSAVYFCASRGGATEAFFGQGTRLTVV.

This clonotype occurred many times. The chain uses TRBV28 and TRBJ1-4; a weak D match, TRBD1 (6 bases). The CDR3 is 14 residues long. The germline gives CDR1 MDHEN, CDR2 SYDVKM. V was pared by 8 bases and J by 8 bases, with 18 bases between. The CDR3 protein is CASGILQGGEKLFF. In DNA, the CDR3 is TGTGCCAGCGGAATCCTACAAGGGGGGGAAAAACTGTTTTTT.

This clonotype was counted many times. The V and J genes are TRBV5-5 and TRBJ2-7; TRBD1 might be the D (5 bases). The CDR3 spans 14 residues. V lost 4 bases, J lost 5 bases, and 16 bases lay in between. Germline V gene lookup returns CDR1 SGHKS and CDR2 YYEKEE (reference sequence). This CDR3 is CASSPGQGGHEQYF. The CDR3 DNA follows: TGTGCCAGCAGCCCGGGCCAGGGTGGCCACGAGCAGTACTTC.

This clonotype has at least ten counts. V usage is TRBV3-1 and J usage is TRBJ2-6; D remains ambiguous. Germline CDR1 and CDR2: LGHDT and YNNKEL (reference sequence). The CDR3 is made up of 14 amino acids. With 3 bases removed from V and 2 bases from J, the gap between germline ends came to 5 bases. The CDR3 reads CASSHRTGANVLTF. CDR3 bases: TGTGCCAGCAGCCACCGGACTGGGGCCAACGTCCTGACTTTC. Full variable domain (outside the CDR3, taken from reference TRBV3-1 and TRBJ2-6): DTAVSQTPKYLVTQMGNDKSIKCEQNLGHDTMYWYKQDSKKFLKIMFSYNNKELIINETVPNRFSPKSPDKAHLNLHINSLELGDSAVYFCASSHRTGANVLTFGAGSRLTVL.

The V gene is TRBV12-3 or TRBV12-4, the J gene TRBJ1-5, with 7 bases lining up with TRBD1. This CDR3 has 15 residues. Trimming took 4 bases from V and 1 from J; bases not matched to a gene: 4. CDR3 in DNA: TGTGCCAGCAGTTACCTACAGGGGAGCAATCAGCCCCAGCATTTT. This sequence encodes CASSYLQGSNQPQHF.

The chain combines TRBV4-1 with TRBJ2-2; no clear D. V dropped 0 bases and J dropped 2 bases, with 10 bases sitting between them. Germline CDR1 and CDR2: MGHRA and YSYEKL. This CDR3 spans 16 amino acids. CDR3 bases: TGCGCCAGCAGCCAAGATGGTAGACAAAACACCGGGGAGCTGTTTTTT. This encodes CASSQDGRQNTGELFF.

The CDR3 spells CATSRDPDREAFF. The CDR3 DNA is TGTGCCACCAGCAGAGATCCGGACAGAGAAGCTTTCTTT. V gene TRBV15 combines with J gene TRBJ1-1; maybe TRBD1 (6 bases). The germline V and J ends were trimmed by 0 bases and 8 bases, with 10 bases remaining between them. The germline gives CDR1 LNHNV, CDR2 YYDKDF (reference sequence). The CDR3 has 13 amino acids.

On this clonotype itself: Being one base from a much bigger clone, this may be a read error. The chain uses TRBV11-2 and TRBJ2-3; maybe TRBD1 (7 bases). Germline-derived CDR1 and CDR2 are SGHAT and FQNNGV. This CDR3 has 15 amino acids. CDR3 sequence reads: CASGLFRGATDTQYF. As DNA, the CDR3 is TGTGCCAGCGGCTTATTCAGGGGGGCGACAGATACGCAGTATTTT.

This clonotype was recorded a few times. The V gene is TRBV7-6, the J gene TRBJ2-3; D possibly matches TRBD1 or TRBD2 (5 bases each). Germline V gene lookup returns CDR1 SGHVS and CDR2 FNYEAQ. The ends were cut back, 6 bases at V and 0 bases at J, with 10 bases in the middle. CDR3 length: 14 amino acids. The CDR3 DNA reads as TGTGCCAGCAGGAGGGGACCAAGCACAGATACGCAGTATTTT. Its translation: CASRRGPSTDTQYF.

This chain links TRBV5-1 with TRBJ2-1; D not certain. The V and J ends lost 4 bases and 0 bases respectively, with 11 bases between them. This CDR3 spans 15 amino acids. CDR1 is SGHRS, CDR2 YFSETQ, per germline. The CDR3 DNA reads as TGCGCCAGCAGCGTGACTCCGAGCTCCTACAATGAGCAGTTCTTC. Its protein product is CASSVTPSSYNEQFF. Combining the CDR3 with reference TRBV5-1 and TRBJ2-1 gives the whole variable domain KAGVTQTPRYLIKTRGQQVTLSCSPISGHRSVSWYQQTPGQGLQFLFEYFSETQRNKGNFPGRFSGRQFSNSRSEMNVSTLELGDSALYLCASSVTPSSYNEQFFGPGTRLTVL.

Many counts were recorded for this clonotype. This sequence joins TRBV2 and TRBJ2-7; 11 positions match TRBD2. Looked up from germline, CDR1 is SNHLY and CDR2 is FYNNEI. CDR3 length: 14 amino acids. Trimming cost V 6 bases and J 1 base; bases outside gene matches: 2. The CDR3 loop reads CASRGLAESYEQYF. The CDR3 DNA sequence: TGTGCCAGCAGGGGACTAGCGGAATCCTACGAGCAGTACTTC.